This TCR beta chain emerged from a study of long-term antiretroviral therapy in people with HIV. Points from the study as a whole: Comparison with controls showed narrower CDR3 length ranges in HIV repertoires.

Comment on this clone: Its antigen is unidentified.

Researchers report immunoSEQ v3.0 was run at survey level. Per-sample TRB depth target: about 40,000-55,000 T-cell genomes. Profiling relied on immunoSEQ multiplex PCR, and the TCRdb table lists in-frame clones only, not all of them. This repertoire shows about 28,000 clones, about 83% found once; its top ten account for around 6%. With 2 bases removed from V and 7 bases from J, the gap between germline ends came to 15 bases. Germline lookup yields CDR1 MNHEY and CDR2 SVGAGI. The CDR3 is 14 amino acids. The sequencing used unsorted PBMCs, collected 0.4 years after starting antiretroviral therapy. This TCR came from a man aged 18-30 years with HIV. The chain couples TRBV6-5 to TRBJ2-7, with D perhaps matching TRBD2 (5 bases). As DNA, the CDR3 is TGTGCCAGCAGTTACGCCGAAGGGCCGGGGGAGCAGTACTTC. It translates to CASSYAEGPGEQYF.